One sample yielded the 23 T cell receptor beta chains listed below, sequenced in a study of T cell responses to AZD1222 COVID-19 vaccine. Profiling relied on immunoSEQ multiplex PCR, and the TCRdb table lists in-frame clones only, not all of them. The sample lists roughly 160,000 clones; 80% to 95% were seen once. Sequenced material: peripheral blood, taken on day 0 of AZD1222 vaccination. The receptors stem from an adult in good health.

The chain carries TRBV6-5 and TRBJ1-4; possible D gene TRBD1, 5 bases. V was cut by 6 bases and J by 0 bases, with 11 bases left in between. CDR3 length equals 15 residues. Germline V gene sequence: CDR1 MNHEY, CDR2 SVGAGI. The CDR3: CASRNRLTTNEKLFF. DNA of the CDR3: TGTGCCAGCAGAAACAGGCTTACAACTAATGAAAAACTGTTTTTT.

V is TRBV5-4 and J is TRBJ2-3; 11 bases match TRBD2. The trim removed 0 bases at V and 5 bases at J, leaving 5 bases unmatched. CDR1 and CDR2 from the germline V gene are SGHNT and YYREEE (reference sequence). CDR3 size: 16 residues. The CDR3 sequence is CASSLDSGGARDTQYF. DNA for the CDR3: TGTGCCAGCAGCTTGGATAGCGGGGGGGCCAGAGATACGCAGTATTTT.

The V gene is TRBV6-5, the J gene TRBJ1-1; perhaps TRBD1 as D (6 bases). V was pared by 0 bases and J by 4 bases, with 12 bases between. Germline V gene sequence: CDR1 MNHEY, CDR2 SVGAGI. This CDR3 contains 15 residues. CDR3 in amino acids: CASSYSSQGPTEAFF. In nucleotides, the CDR3 is TGTGCCAGCAGTTACTCCTCACAGGGTCCCACTGAAGCTTTCTTT.

The genes are TRBV11-2 and TRBJ2-3, with a weak D call TRBD2 (5 bases). This CDR3 spans 15 amino acids. V gave up 0 bases and J gave up 2 bases, with 9 bases separating them. The germline V gene encodes CDR1 SGHAT and CDR2 FQNNGV. The DNA of the CDR3 is TGTGCCAGCAGCTTAGATGGACTTAACACAGATACGCAGTATTTT. It specifies CASSLDGLNTDTQYF. Looking up the rest from reference TRBV11-2 and TRBJ2-3 gives the full variable domain: EAGVAQSPRYKIIEKRQSVAFWCNPISGHATLYWYQQILGQGPKLLIQFQNNGVVDDSQLPKDRFSAERLKGVDSTLKIQPAKLEDSAVYLCASSLDGLNTDTQYFGPGTRLTVL.

The chain links TRBV27 to TRBJ2-7; D is uncertain. V gave up 0 bases and J gave up 2 bases, with 5 bases separating them. CDR3 size: 13 residues. The germline CDR1 and CDR2 sequences are MNHEY and SMNVEV (reference sequence). For the CDR3, the DNA is TGTGCCAGCAGTTTATCGGGCGCCTACGAGCAGTACTTC. It specifies CASSLSGAYEQYF.

V and J are TRBV11-2 and TRBJ1-1; D call uncertain. This CDR3 is 13 amino acids long. V dropped 1 base and J dropped 5 bases, with 8 bases sitting between them. Per the germline V gene, CDR1 is SGHAT and CDR2 is FQNNGV. For the CDR3, the DNA is TGTGCCAGCAGCTTAGGCCCAAAAACTGAAGCTTTCTTT. This codes for CASSLGPKTEAFF.

The chain joins TRBV6-7 to TRBJ2-7; 8 bases align to TRBD1. TRBV6-7 carries the ORF label, with uncertain function. CDR3 length equals 17 residues. Unmatched junction bases numbered 13, after V lost 6 bases and J lost 0 bases. As DNA, the CDR3 is TGTGCCAGCAGGAGGGGGCCCCGGGACAGGTACTCCTACGAGCAGTACTTC. Translated: CASRRGPRDRYSYEQYF.

V and J are TRBV11-2 and TRBJ2-1, with D unclear. Germline CDR1 is SGHAT and CDR2 is FQNNGV. The germline V and J ends were trimmed by 2 bases and 2 bases, with 10 bases remaining between them. The CDR3 is 15 residues long. CDR3 DNA: TGTGCCAGCAGCTTAACTGGCCCTACCTACAATGAGCAGTTCTTC. Translated: CASSLTGPTYNEQFF.

The chain carries TRBV7-5 and TRBJ2-7. TRBV7-5 is flagged as a pseudogene. The CDR3 consists of 16 residues. CDR3 in amino acids: CARSLGRKLGSYEQYF. CDR3 DNA sequence: TGTGCCAGAAGCTTAGGGCGGAAGCTGGGATCCTACGAGCAGTACTTC.

This clone turned up a few times. This sequence joins TRBV5-4 and TRBJ2-7, with 10 nucleotides matching TRBD1. Per the germline V gene, CDR1 is SGHNT and CDR2 is YYREEE (reference sequence). V was pared by 5 bases and J by 6 bases, with 14 bases of the junction left unmatched. CDR3 length: 16 residues. CDR3 loop: CASSQAPTGGASEQYF. CDR3 nucleotides: TGTGCCAGCAGTCAGGCACCGACAGGGGGCGCGTCCGAGCAGTACTTC.

The chain has TRBV7-2 and TRBJ2-5; possibly TRBD2 for D (7 bases). The germline CDR1 and CDR2 sequences are SGHTA and FQGNSA. This CDR3 is built from 14 residues. V was trimmed by 5 bases and J by 3 bases, leaving 13 bases between them. The CDR3: CASSPRGTKETQYF. Written as DNA, the CDR3 is TGTGCCAGCAGCCCGCGGGGGACAAAAGAGACCCAGTACTTC.

CDR3 in amino acids: CASSAKQLNSNQPQHF. Here the CDR3 DNA reads TGTGCCAGCAGTGCTAAACAGCTTAATAGCAATCAGCCCCAGCATTTT. The chain employs TRBV27 and TRBJ1-5, with no clear D. The V and J ends lost 5 bases and 0 bases respectively, with 14 bases between them. There are 16 residues in the CDR3. CDR1 is MNHEY and CDR2 is SMNVEV in the germline V gene (reference sequence).

This clone was counted a single time. The chain is built from TRBV2 and TRBJ2-2, with D possibly matching TRBD2 (5 bases). Trimming pared 11 bases from V and 0 bases from J, leaving 13 bases between. The CDR3 has 14 residues. The germline CDR1 and CDR2 sequences are SNHLY and FYNNEI. The CDR3 sequence: CAVKRAANTGELFF. Written as DNA, the CDR3 is TGTGCCGTAAAGAGGGCTGCGAACACCGGGGAGCTGTTTTTT. The full variable domain, rest sourced from reference TRBV2 and TRBJ2-2, is EPEVTQTPSHQVTQMGQEVILRCVPISNHLYFYWYRQILGQKVEFLVSFYNNEISEKSEIFDDQFSVERPDGSNFTLKIRSTKLEDSAMYFCAVKRAANTGELFFGEGSRLTVL.

The V and J genes are TRBV2 and TRBJ1-3; D gene uncertain. Germline assignment: CDR1 SNHLY and CDR2 FYNNEI. The CDR3 runs 14 residues. The V end lost 6 bases, the J end lost 0 bases, and 9 bases lay between the germline ends. This CDR3 reads CASSLRSSGNTIYF. The CDR3 coding sequence is TGTGCCAGCAGCCTCAGAAGCTCTGGAAACACCATATATTTT.

This chain connects TRBV4-1 to TRBJ2-1; D remains ambiguous. CDR3 length equals 14 residues. Trimming took 2 bases from V and 10 from J, leaving 15 bases between them. Germline V gives CDR1 MGHRA, CDR2 YSYEKL. CDR3 sequence: CASSQLIGPKEQFF. The CDR3 DNA is TGCGCCAGCAGCCAACTCATCGGGCCTAAGGAGCAGTTCTTC.

V usage is TRBV3-1 (or the pseudogene TRBV3-2) and J usage is TRBJ2-7; 16 bases map to TRBD2. CDR3 length: 16 residues. Germline V lookup: CDR1 LGHDT, CDR2 YNNKEL (reference sequence). The trim removed 4 bases at V and 4 bases at J, leaving 4 bases unmatched. The CDR3 protein is CASSRGTSGRAYEQYF. The CDR3 DNA reads TGTGCCAGCAGCCGTGGGACTAGCGGGAGGGCTTACGAGCAGTACTTC.

The chain uses TRBV7-2 and TRBJ1-2; D is perhaps TRBD1 (5 bases). This CDR3 spans 16 amino acids. CDR1 is SGHTA, CDR2 FQGNSA, per germline. The germline V and J ends were trimmed by 10 bases and 2 bases, with 23 bases remaining between them. Here the CDR3 DNA reads TGTGCCACCAACCTAGGGGCGCAGGGTCGGAACTATGGCTACACCTTC. Residues: CATNLGAQGRNYGYTF.

This clone was detected only a few times. The chain joins TRBV2 to TRBJ1-4; 9 nucleotides match TRBD1. CDR3 length: 17 residues. Trimming at V came to 6 bases and at J to 1 base, leaving 9 bases not matched to a gene. CDR1 SNHLY and CDR2 FYNNEI come from the germline V gene. In DNA form, the CDR3 reads TGTGCCAGCAGGGGGACAGGGAACAGAAGAACTAATGAAAAACTGTTTTTT. Translation: CASRGTGNRRTNEKLFF.

This chain joins TRBV10-3 and TRBJ2-7; D may be TRBD1 (5 bases). The length of the CDR3 is 18 residues. Trimming stripped 3 bases from V and 3 bases from J, with 24 bases between. Germline V gene data show CDR1 as ENHRY and CDR2 as SYGVKD. CDR3: CAISDKEQDPLPRYEQYF. The CDR3 nucleotides read TGTGCCATCAGTGATAAGGAACAGGACCCTCTCCCCCGCTACGAGCAGTACTTC.

J is TRBJ2-4 and V is TRBV27; 8 nucleotides agree with TRBD1. Trimming took 5 bases from V and 3 from J; bases not matched to a gene: 6. CDR3 size: 15 residues. Germline V gene lookup returns CDR1 MNHEY and CDR2 SMNVEV (reference sequence). The CDR3 is CASSEQTGVKNIQYF. CDR3 coding DNA: TGTGCCAGCAGTGAACAGACAGGGGTCAAAAACATTCAGTACTTC.

The CDR3 DNA is TGTGCCATCAGTGGGGCTAGCGGCACAGATACGCAGTATTTT. This sequence encodes CAISGASGTDTQYF. V gene TRBV10-3 combines with J gene TRBJ2-3; a possible D gene is TRBD2 (6 bases). Per the germline V gene, CDR1 is ENHRY and CDR2 is SYGVKD. This CDR3 has 14 amino acids. Trimming took off 4 bases at V and 1 base at J, with 9 bases between the two ends.

The V and J genes are TRBV5-6 and TRBJ1-5; D is unclear. Trimming cost V 2 bases and J 0 bases, with 9 bases left between them. Germline V gene lookup returns CDR1 SGHDT and CDR2 YYEEEE. CDR3 length: 15 residues. The DNA of the CDR3 is TGTGCCAGCAGCTTTTACGGTAATAGCAATCAGCCCCAGCATTTT. It specifies CASSFYGNSNQPQHF.

The rearrangement uses TRBV7-2 and TRBJ2-6; the D is unclear. There are 15 residues in the CDR3. Deletions cut 3 bases from V and 1 base from J, with 7 bases between. Germline CDR1 and CDR2: SGHTA and FQGNSA. In nucleotides, the CDR3 is TGTGCCAGCAGCTTTGAGCTATCTGGGGCCAACGTCCTGACTTTC. The encoded protein is CASSFELSGANVLTF.